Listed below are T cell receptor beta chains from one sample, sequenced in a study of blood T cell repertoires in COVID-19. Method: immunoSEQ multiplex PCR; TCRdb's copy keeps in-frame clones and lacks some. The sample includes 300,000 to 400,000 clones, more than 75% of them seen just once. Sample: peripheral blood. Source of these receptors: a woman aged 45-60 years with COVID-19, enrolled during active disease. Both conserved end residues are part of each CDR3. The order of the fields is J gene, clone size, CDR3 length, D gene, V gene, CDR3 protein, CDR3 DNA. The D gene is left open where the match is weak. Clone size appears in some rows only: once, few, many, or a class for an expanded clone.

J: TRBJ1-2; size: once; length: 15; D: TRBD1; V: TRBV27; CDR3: CASSLYSGGDYGYTF; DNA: TGTGCCAGCAGTTTATATTCAGGGGGCGACTATGGCTACACCTTC
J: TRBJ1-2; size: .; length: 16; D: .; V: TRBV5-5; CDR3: CASSLLAVPANYGYTF; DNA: TGTGCCAGCAGCTTGCTAGCCGTACCCGCAAACTATGGCTACACCTTC
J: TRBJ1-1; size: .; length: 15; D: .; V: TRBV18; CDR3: CASSQATAGVTEAFF; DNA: TGTGCCAGCTCTCAAGCGACGGCCGGAGTTACTGAAGCTTTCTTT
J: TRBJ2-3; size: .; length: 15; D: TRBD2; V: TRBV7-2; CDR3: CASRKGGLGTDTQYF; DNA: TGTGCCAGCAGAAAGGGAGGGCTGGGCACAGATACGCAGTATTTT
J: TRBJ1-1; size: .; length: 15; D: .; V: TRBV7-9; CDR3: CASSWGPGSGAEAFF; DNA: TGTGCCAGCAGCTGGGGGCCCGGAAGCGGCGCTGAAGCTTTCTTT
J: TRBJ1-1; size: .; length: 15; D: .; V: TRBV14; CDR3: CASSQAGGENTEAFF; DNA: TGTGCCAGCAGCCAAGCAGGCGGGGAGAACACTGAAGCTTTCTTT
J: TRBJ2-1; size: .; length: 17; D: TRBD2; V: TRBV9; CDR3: CASSARTSGEMYNEQFF; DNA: TGTGCCAGCAGCGCCCGGACTAGCGGGGAGATGTACAATGAGCAGTTCTTC
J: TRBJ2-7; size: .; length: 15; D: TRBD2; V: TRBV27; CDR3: CASSLSGSSAYEQYF; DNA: TGTGCCAGCAGCTTAAGCGGGAGCAGCGCCTACGAGCAGTACTTC
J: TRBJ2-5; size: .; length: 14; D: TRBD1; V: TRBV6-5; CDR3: CASKPGTVQETQYF; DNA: TGTGCCAGCAAACCCGGGACAGTCCAAGAGACCCAGTACTTC
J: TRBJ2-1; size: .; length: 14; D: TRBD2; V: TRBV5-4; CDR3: CASSLGKLAGVQFF; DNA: TGTGCCAGCAGCTTGGGTAAGCTAGCGGGAGTGCAGTTCTTC
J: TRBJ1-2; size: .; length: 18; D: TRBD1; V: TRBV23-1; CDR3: CASSPPRDRGSANYGYTF; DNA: TGCGCCAGCAGTCCACCACGGGACAGGGGTAGTGCTAACTATGGCTACACCTTC
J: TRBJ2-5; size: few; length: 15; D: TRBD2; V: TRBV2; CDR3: CASSGGLAAWETQYF; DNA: TGTGCCAGCAGTGGGGGACTAGCGGCGTGGGAGACCCAGTACTTC
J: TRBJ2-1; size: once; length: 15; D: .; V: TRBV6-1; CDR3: CASSEFAGTYNEQFF; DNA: TGTGCCAGCAGTGAATTCGCAGGAACCTACAATGAGCAGTTCTTC
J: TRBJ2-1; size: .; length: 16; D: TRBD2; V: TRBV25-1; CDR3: CASSLAGGHSYNEQFF; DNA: TGTGCCAGCTCACTAGCGGGAGGGCATTCCTACAATGAGCAGTTCTTC
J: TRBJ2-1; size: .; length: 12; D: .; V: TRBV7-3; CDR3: CASSSAHGKQFF; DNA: TGTGCCAGCAGCTCCGCACACGGGAAGCAGTTCTTC
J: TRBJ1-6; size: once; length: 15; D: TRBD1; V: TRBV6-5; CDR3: CASSDRVAYNSPLHF; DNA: TGTGCCAGCAGCGACAGGGTGGCCTATAATTCACCCCTCCACTTT
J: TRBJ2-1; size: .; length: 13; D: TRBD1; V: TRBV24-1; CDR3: CATSGDRYNEQFF; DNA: TGTGCCACCAGTGGGGACAGGTACAATGAGCAGTTCTTC
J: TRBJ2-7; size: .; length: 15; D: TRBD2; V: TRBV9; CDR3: CASSSRPGAGVEQYF; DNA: TGTGCCAGCAGCTCCCGGCCGGGAGCGGGAGTCGAGCAGTACTTC
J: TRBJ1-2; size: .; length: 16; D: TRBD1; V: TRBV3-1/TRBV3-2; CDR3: CASSQDNTGGYYGYTF; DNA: TGTGCCAGCAGCCAAGATAACACAGGGGGGTACTATGGCTACACCTTC
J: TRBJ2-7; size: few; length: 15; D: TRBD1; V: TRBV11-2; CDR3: CASGLGQGETYEQYF; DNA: TGTGCCAGCGGCTTGGGACAGGGGGAGACCTACGAGCAGTACTTC
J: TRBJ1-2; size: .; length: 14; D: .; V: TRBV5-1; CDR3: CASSEQMAGDGYTF; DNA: TGCGCCAGCAGCGAACAAATGGCAGGCGATGGCTACACCTTC
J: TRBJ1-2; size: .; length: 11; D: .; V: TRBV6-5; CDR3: CASANLLGYTF; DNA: TGTGCCAGCGCGAACCTTCTTGGCTACACCTTC
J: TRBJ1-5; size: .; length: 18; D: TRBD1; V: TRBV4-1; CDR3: CASSPRDRGRLVDQPQHF; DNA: TGCGCCAGCAGCCCCCGGGACAGGGGGCGTCTGGTTGATCAGCCCCAGCATTTT
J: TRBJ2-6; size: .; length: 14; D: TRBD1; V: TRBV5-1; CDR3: CASSLGTGGAVLTF; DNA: TGCGCCAGCAGCTTGGGGACAGGGGGCGCCGTCCTGACTTTC
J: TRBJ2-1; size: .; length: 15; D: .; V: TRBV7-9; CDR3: CASSQGLAKNNEQFF; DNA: TGTGCCAGCAGCCAAGGGCTAGCGAAAAATAATGAGCAGTTCTTC
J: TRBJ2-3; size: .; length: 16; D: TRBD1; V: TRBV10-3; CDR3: CAISAGTGGRGDTQYF; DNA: TGTGCCATCAGCGCCGGGACAGGGGGCAGGGGAGATACGCAGTATTTT
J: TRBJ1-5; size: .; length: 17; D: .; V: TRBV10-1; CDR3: CASTPPGCLYSNQPQHF; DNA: TGCGCCAGCACCCCTCCGGGGTGTTTGTATAGCAATCAGCCCCAGCATTTT
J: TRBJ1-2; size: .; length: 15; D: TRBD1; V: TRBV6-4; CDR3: CASRPGTGSNYGYTF; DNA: TGTGCCAGCAGACCTGGGACAGGATCTAACTATGGCTACACCTTC
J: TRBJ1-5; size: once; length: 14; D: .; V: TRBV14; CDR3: CASSQEHSNQPQHF; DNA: TGTGCCAGCAGCCAAGAACATAGCAATCAGCCCCAGCATTTT
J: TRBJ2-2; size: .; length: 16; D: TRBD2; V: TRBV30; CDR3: CAWSHAGTSGAGELFF; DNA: TGTGCCTGGAGCCATGCCGGGACTAGCGGTGCCGGGGAGCTGTTTTTT
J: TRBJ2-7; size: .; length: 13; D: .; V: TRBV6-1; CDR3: CASSEQGSHEQYF; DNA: TGTGCCAGCAGTGAACAGGGTTCCCACGAGCAGTACTTC
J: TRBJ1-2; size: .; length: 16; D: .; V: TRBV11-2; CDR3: CASSLETRRPSRGYTF; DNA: TGTGCCAGCAGCTTAGAAACACGTCGGCCTAGCCGTGGCTACACCTTC
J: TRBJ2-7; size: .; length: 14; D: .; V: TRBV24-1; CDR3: CATSDPGSSYEQYF; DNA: TGTGCCACCAGTGATCCGGGGTCCTCCTACGAGCAGTACTTC
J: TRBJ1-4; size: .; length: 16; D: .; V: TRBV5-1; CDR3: CASSSQGRATNEKLFF; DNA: TGCGCCAGCAGCTCACAGGGACGTGCAACTAATGAAAAACTGTTTTTT
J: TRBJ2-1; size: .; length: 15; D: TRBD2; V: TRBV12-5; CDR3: CASGLTSGSYNEQFF; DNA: TGTGCTAGTGGCCTCACTAGCGGGAGCTACAATGAGCAGTTCTTC
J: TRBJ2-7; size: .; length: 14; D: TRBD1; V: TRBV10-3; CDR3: CAITTGQGAHEQYF; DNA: TGTGCCATCACCACAGGACAGGGGGCTCACGAGCAGTACTTC
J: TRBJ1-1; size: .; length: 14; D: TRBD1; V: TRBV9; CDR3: CASSAGQPNTEAFF; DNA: TGTGCCAGCAGCGCGGGACAGCCGAACACTGAAGCTTTCTTT
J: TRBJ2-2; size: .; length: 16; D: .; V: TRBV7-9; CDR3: CASSPTAAEDTGELFF; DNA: TGTGCCAGCAGCCCGACCGCAGCGGAGGACACCGGGGAGCTGTTTTTT
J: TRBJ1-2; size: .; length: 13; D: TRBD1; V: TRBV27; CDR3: CATWDSLNYGYTF; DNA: TGTGCCACCTGGGACAGCCTTAACTATGGCTACACCTTC
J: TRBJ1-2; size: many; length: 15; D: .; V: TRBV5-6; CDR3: CASSWEGLANYGYTF; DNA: TGTGCCAGCAGCTGGGAGGGTTTGGCGAACTATGGCTACACCTTC